Listed below are T cell receptor beta chains from one sample, sequenced in a study of cytomegalovirus exposure and HLA in healthy donors. The method was immunoSEQ multiplex PCR; TCRdb's version includes in-frame clones alone and lacks a portion of them. The table lists about 140,000 clones, 75% to 85% of them singletons. The specimen sequenced was PBMCs. These TCRs come from a man aged 45-65 years in good health and CMV-seronegative. Each CDR3 is given with its conserved first and last residue. The order of the fields is D gene, V gene, J gene, clone size, CDR3 DNA, CDR3 protein. A D gene is named only where the DNA matches it firmly. Expanded clones are given a class, and other clones once, few, many or no size at all.

-	TRBV21-1	TRBJ1-5	once	TGTGCCAGGACTCAGGGATGGAATCAGCCCCAGCATTTT	CARTQGWNQPQHF
-	TRBV7-2	TRBJ2-7	-	TGTGCCAGCAGCCCTTCCTACGAGCAGTACTTC	CASSPSYEQYF
-	TRBV6-4	TRBJ2-1	-	TGTGCCAGCAGTGACTCATCTGGAGGCTCCTACAATGAGCAGTTCTTC	CASSDSSGGSYNEQFF
TRBD1	TRBV27	TRBJ1-2	-	TGTGCCAGCAGTCCATCCTCTAACAGGGGATCTTATGGCTACACCTTC	CASSPSSNRGSYGYTF
-	TRBV5-4	TRBJ1-1	-	TGTGCCAGCAGCTTGGCGGGAGGGTTGAAGACTGAAGCTTTCTTT	CASSLAGGLKTEAFF
TRBD2	TRBV9	TRBJ2-1	-	TGTGCCAGCAGCCCCGGGGGGGAGGCCTACAATGAGCAGTTCTTC	CASSPGGEAYNEQFF
TRBD2	TRBV25-1	TRBJ2-3	-	TGTGCCAGCAGTGAATATGTAGCGGGAGTCACAGATACGCAGTATTTT	CASSEYVAGVTDTQYF
-	TRBV10-1	TRBJ1-1	-	TGCGCCAGCAGTGAGTCCCCGATAGCTGAAGCTTTCTTT	CASSESPIAEAFF
-	TRBV28	TRBJ2-2	-	TGTGCCACCGACCGGGGGAAGGGCGGGGAGCTGTTTTTT	CATDRGKGGELFF
TRBD1	TRBV6-5	TRBJ1-6	few	TGTGCCAGCAGTGGACAGACAGGGGTTTCACCCCTCCACTTT	CASSGQTGVSPLHF
TRBD1	TRBV9	TRBJ1-2	-	TGTGCCAGCGCAGGGGGCGCAGGCTATGGCTACACCTTC	CASAGGAGYGYTF
-	TRBV30	TRBJ2-2	-	TGTGCCTGGAGTAATAGGCGCGGCACCGGGGAGCTGTTTTTT	CAWSNRRGTGELFF
TRBD1	TRBV29-1	TRBJ2-5	-	TGCAGCGTTTACAAGGACAGGGGGCCCGGGGAGCAGTACTTC	CSVYKDRGPGEQYF
TRBD1	TRBV2	TRBJ2-1	once	TGTGCCAGCAGTGTTCAGGGGGCGCCTGAGCAGTTCTTC	CASSVQGAPEQFF
-	TRBV4-2	TRBJ2-7	-	TGTGCCAGCAGCCAAGGTCTTCAACTCTACGAGCAGTACTTC	CASSQGLQLYEQYF
-	TRBV7-2	TRBJ1-3	once	TGTGCCAGCAGCCCCAGATCGAGACAGAGCTCTGGAAACACCATATATTTT	CASSPRSRQSSGNTIYF
TRBD1	TRBV7-9	TRBJ2-1	few	TGTGCCAGCAGCTTAGTAGTGACAGGGGGCAATGAGCAGTTCTTC	CASSLVVTGGNEQFF
TRBD2	TRBV5-4	TRBJ2-5	-	TGTGCCAGCAGCCACACTAGCGGGAGGGCCAGGGAGACCCAGTACTTC	CASSHTSGRARETQYF
-	TRBV5-4	TRBJ1-2	-	TGTGCCAGCACGTCTGCAGTTCTGACTTCTACCGGCTACACCTTC	CASTSAVLTSTGYTF
TRBD2	TRBV5-1	TRBJ2-7	-	TGCGCCAGCACGGCGGGAGGGGGCTACGAGCAGTACTTC	CASTAGGGYEQYF